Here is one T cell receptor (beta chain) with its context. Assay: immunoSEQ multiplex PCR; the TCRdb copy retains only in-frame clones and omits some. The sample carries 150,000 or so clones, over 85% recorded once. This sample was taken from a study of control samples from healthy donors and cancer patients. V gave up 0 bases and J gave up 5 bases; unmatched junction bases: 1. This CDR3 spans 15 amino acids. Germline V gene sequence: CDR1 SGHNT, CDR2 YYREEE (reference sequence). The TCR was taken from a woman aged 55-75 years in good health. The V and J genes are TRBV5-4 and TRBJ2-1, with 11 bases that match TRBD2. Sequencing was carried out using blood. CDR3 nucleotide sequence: TGTGCCAGCAGCTTGGGACTAGCGGGGAACAATGAGCAGTTCTTC. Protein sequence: CASSLGLAGNNEQFF.